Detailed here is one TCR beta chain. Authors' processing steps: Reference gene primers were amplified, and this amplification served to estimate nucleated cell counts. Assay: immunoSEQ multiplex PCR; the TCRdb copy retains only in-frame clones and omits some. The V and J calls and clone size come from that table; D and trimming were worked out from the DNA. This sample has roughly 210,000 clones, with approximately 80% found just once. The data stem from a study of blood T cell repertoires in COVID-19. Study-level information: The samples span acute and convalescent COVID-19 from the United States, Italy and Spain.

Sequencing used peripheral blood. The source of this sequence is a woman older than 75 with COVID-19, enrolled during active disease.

In nucleotides, the CDR3 is TGTGCCAGCAGCTCCGGACTAGCGGGGGGTCAAGAGACCCAGTACTTC. Protein product: CASSSGLAGGQETQYF. The chain links TRBV7-2 to TRBJ2-5, with TRBD2 matching over 14 bases. CDR3 length: 16 residues. The junction had 3 bases not matched to a gene; V was cut back by 4 bases and J by 2 bases. CDR1 SGHTA and CDR2 FQGNSA come from the germline V gene.